A selection of T cell receptor beta chains follows, all from one sample in a study of OX40 agonist ivuxolimab in advanced cancers. Assay: immunoSEQ multiplex PCR; the TCRdb copy retains only in-frame clones and omits some. The data show around 92,000 clones, more than 75% seen once. Sequences were derived from CD4+ or CD8+ T cells sorted from blood, sampled in a trial of the OX40 agonist ivuxolimab. The receptors were sampled from an adult with an advanced solid tumor such as melanoma, head and neck, liver or kidney cancer. Both conserved end residues are part of each CDR3. D genes are given only for firm matches. Not every row has a clone size; where given, it reads once, few, many or a size class.

TRBJ1-1 - 13 TRBV6-1 - TGTGCCAGCAGTGTGAAAGGGAACACTGAAGCTTTCTTT CASSVKGNTEAFF
TRBJ2-3 - 12 TRBV28 - TGTGCCAGCAGTTTAGACAGGGATACGCAGTATTTT CASSLDRDTQYF
TRBJ2-2 - 12 TRBV29-1 - TGCAGCGTTTATGCGAACACCGGGGAGCTGTTTTTT CSVYANTGELFF
TRBJ1-2 - 13 TRBV7-3 TRBD1 TGTGCCAGCAGCCGACAGGGGACCTATGGCTACACCTTC CASSRQGTYGYTF
TRBJ2-2 - 14 TRBV19 TRBD1 TGTGCCACTGGGACAGGGTATCCGACCGGGGAGCTGTTTTTT CATGTGYPTGELFF
TRBJ1-5 - 14 TRBV19 TRBD1 TGTGCCAGTAGCCGAGGGACAGGGGCTCAGCCCCAGCATTTT CASSRGTGAQPQHF
TRBJ1-5 - 13 TRBV6-5 TRBD1 TGTGCCAGCAAACAGGGGGTTCATCAGCCCCAGCATTTT CASKQGVHQPQHF
TRBJ1-5 few 12 TRBV29-1 TRBD1 TGCAGCGTCGGGGACAGGGATGAGCCCCAGCATTTT CSVGDRDEPQHF
TRBJ1-2 - 11 TRBV2 - TGTGCCAGCGCCCCTAACTATGGCTACACCTTC CASAPNYGYTF
TRBJ1-6 once 16 TRBV7-9 TRBD1 TGTGCCAGCAGCCCCCCCGGGGACAGGGGTCGTTCACCCCTCCACTTT CASSPPGDRGRSPLHF